The 3 T cell receptor beta chains given below trace back to one sample, sequenced in a study of T cells in Graves' hyperthyroidism and ophthalmopathy. Using RNA transcripts as the source, TCR beta CDR3 regions were amplified. TCR CDR3 underwent first-round RT-PCR with the HTBI primer set. TCRdb redid the calling of the multiplex PCR reads with MiXCR, one entry per CDR3 protein. The data contain 750,000 to 950,000 distinct CDR3 sequences, about 38% of them singletons. The specimen was blood. All receptors derive from a man between 18 and 35 years old with Graves' hyperthyroidism.

With regard to this clonotype: A clone one base away is much larger, so this may be a read error. The gene calls are TRBV9 and TRBJ1-1, with unresolved D. CDR1 and CDR2 (germline): SGDLS, YYNGEE. The CDR3 consists of 15 residues. The CDR3 sequence is CTSSVGPGMNTEAFF. The DNA of the CDR3 is TGTACCAGCAGCGTAGGCCCAGGTATGAACACTGAAGCTTTCTTT.

This clonotype was found many times. The V call is TRBV9, the J call TRBJ1-2, with TRBD1 as a possible D gene (5 bases). There are 13 residues in the CDR3. V lost 4 bases and J 3 bases, leaving 10 bases between the germline ends. The V gene's germline CDR1 is SGDLS and CDR2 YYNGEE. The CDR3, as DNA: TGTGCCAGCAGCCCAACACAGGACTATGGCTACACCTTC. Its protein is CASSPTQDYGYTF.

This clonotype was detected many times. This chain uses TRBV25-1 with TRBJ2-7; no firm D call. Germline CDR1 and CDR2: MGHDK and SYGVNS. Trimming left V 1 base short and J 7 bases short, with 8 bases between. The CDR3 is 12 residues long. CDR3: CASSESPMEQYF. In nucleotides, the CDR3 is TGTGCCAGCAGTGAATCCCCGATGGAGCAGTACTTC.